This TCR beta chain was obtained from a study of blood T cell repertoires in COVID-19. Study-wide background: Donors in the United States, Italy and Spain gave samples during acute or convalescent COVID-19.

This CDR3 is 13 amino acids long. Germline-derived CDR1 and CDR2 are LGHDT and YNNKEL (reference sequence). V was cut by 3 bases and J by 7 bases, with 12 bases left in between. Per the study methods: Reference gene primer amplification gave estimated nucleated cell counts. The assay was immunoSEQ multiplex PCR, and TCRdb's table has in-frame clones only and misses some. The DNA was the basis for D and trimming; V, J and clone size are from that table. Among about 220,000 clones, roughly 85% were seen once, and the ten largest hold roughly 2.8%. The sample was peripheral blood. The TCR sequence derives from a man aged 45-65 years who had recovered from COVID-19. This chain uses TRBV3-1 (or the pseudogene TRBV3-2) with TRBJ1-2; a possible D gene is TRBD1 (5 bases). CDR3: CASSHREGIGYTF. In DNA form, the CDR3 reads TGTGCCAGCAGCCACCGGGAGGGGATTGGCTACACCTTC.